Detailed here is one T cell receptor beta chain. Sequenced material consisted of expressed TCRB transcripts (all of the isolated RNA was reverse transcribed). Method: immunoSEQ multiplex PCR; TCRdb's copy keeps in-frame clones and lacks some. The sample includes about 40,000 clones, roughly 49% seen only once; the top ten take more than 0.65%. The data stem from a study of beta chain features in type 1 diabetes. Germline values: CDR1 SGHKS, CDR2 YYEKEE (reference sequence). Trimming cost V 2 bases and J 5 bases, with 10 bases left between them. This CDR3 comprises 13 residues. The rearrangement links TRBV5-5 to TRBJ2-5, with D possibly matching TRBD1 (5 bases). The receptor comes from a woman under 30 in good health. Sequencing input: central memory CD4+ T cells from blood. CDR3 DNA sequence: TGTGCCAGCAGCTTCGGTCCAGGGGAGACCCAGTACTTC. The encoded protein is CASSFGPGETQYF.